This T cell receptor beta chain was profiled in a study of control samples from healthy donors and cancer patients. Repertoires were generated with immunoSEQ multiplex PCR, while TCRdb's copy carries only in-frame clones and drops some. Of more than 85,000 clones detected, 83% appear once; the ten largest clones hold approximately 13%. This clone was seen a handful of times. Germline V gives CDR1 SEHNR, CDR2 FQNEAQ (reference sequence). V was pared by 0 bases and J by 4 bases, with 3 bases between. CDR3 length equals 12 residues. This receptor was obtained from a woman in her forties or fifties in good health. The chain is built from TRBV7-9 and TRBJ1-1, with D uncertain. The sample was blood. Here the CDR3 reads CASSLATTEAFF. CDR3 nucleotides: TGTGCCAGCAGCTTAGCAACCACTGAAGCTTTCTTT.